This TCR beta chain is from a study of blood T cell repertoires in COVID-19. For the study at large: COVID-19 samples, acute and convalescent, were from the United States, Italy and Spain.

The CDR3 runs to 13 residues. Trimming removed 8 bases at V and 5 bases at J, with 16 bases between. The germline CDR1 and CDR2 sequences are MDHEN and SYDVKM. Original analysis: Researchers report that nucleated cell counts were estimated from reference gene primer amplification. TCRdb's table, derived via immunoSEQ multiplex PCR, lists solely in-frame clones and lacks some. V and J calls and clone size are those listed in that table; D and trimming were worked out from the DNA. This table holds 90,000 to 120,000 clones, about four fifths found once. The sequencing sample was made of peripheral blood. The rearrangement uses TRBV28 and TRBJ2-7, with D perhaps matching TRBD1 (5 bases). The receptor was isolated from a woman at least 80 years old with active or convalescent COVID-19. CDR3 region: CASATYRFNEQYF. CDR3 in DNA: TGTGCCAGCGCGACCTACAGGTTTAACGAGCAGTACTTC.